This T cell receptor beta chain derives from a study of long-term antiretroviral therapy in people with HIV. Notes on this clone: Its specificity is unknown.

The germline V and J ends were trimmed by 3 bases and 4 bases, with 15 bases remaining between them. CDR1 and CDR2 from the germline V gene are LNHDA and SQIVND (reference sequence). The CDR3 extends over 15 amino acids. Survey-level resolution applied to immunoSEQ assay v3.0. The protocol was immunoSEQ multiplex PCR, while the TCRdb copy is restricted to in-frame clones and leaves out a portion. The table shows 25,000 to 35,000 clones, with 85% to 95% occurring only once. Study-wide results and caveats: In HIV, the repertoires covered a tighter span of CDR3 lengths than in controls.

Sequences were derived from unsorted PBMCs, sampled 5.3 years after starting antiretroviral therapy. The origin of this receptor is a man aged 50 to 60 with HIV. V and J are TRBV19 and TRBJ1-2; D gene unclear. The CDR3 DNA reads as TGTGCCAGTAGTATGGGCCGGCAGCTTCCCTATGGCTACACCTTC. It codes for CASSMGRQLPYGYTF.